This T cell receptor (beta chain) was captured in a study of blood T cell repertoires in COVID-19. Profiled with immunoSEQ multiplex PCR; TCRdb holds only in-frame clones, not every one. The sample consists of about 400,000 clones, roughly 85% of them appearing once. CDR1 and CDR2 from the germline V gene are SGHNT and YYREEE (reference sequence). With 4 bases clipped from V and 6 bases from J, the junction kept 6 bases outside the gene matches. The CDR3 runs 15 residues. The genes are TRBV5-4 and TRBJ1-6; 8 bases fit TRBD1. Source material: PBMCs or T cells enriched from blood (not recorded which). The origin of this receptor is a woman younger than 35 with acute COVID-19. CDR3 region: CASSHRGISNSPLHF. The DNA of the CDR3 is TGTGCCAGCAGCCACAGGGGGATTAGTAATTCACCCCTCCACTTT.